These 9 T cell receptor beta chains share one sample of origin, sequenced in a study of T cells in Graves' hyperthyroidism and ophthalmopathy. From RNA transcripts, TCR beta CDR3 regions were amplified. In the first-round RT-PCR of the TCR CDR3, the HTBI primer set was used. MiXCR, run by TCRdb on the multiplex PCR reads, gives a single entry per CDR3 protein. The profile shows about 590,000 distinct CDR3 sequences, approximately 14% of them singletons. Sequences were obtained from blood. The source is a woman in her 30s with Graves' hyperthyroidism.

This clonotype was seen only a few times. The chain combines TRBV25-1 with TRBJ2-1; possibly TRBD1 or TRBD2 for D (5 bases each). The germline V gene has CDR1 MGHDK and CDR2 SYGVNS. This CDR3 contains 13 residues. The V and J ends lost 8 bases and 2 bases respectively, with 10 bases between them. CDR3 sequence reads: CASRPGPYNEQFF. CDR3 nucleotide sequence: TGTGCCAGCCGGCCGGGGCCCTACAATGAGCAGTTCTTC.

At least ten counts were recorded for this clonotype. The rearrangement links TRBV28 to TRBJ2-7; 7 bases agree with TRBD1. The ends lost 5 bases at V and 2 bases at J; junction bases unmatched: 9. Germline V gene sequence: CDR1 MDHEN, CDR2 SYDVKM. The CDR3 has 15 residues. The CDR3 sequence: CASSLLSGQTYEQYF. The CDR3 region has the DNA TGTGCCAGCAGTCTACTATCGGGACAGACCTACGAGCAGTACTTC.

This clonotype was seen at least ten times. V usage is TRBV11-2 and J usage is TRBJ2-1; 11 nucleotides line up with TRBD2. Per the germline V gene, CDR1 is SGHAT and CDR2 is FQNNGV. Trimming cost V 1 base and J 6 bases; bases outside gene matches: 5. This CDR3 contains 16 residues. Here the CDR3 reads CASSLGTLAGVNEQFF. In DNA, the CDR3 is TGTGCCAGCAGCTTAGGGACACTAGCGGGAGTCAATGAGCAGTTCTTC.

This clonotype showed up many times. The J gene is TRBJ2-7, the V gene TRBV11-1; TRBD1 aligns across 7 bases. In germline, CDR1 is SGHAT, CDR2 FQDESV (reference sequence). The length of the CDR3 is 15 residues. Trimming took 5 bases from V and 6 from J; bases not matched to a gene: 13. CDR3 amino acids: CASSPPTGMVGEQYF. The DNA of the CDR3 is TGTGCCAGCAGCCCCCCGACAGGGATGGTAGGCGAGCAGTACTTC.

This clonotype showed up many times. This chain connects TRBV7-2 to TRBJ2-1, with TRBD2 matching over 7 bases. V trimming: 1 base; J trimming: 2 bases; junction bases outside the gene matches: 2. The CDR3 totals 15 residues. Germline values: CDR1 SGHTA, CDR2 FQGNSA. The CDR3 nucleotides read TGTGCCAGCAGCTTAGGCGCGGGAGCCTACAATGAGCAGTTCTTC. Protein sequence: CASSLGAGAYNEQFF.

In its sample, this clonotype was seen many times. The chain's CDR3 is CASSLSREGDTQYF. For the CDR3, the DNA is TGCGCCAGCAGCTTATCACGAGAAGGAGATACGCAGTATTTT. The J gene is TRBJ2-3, the V gene TRBV5-1, with D hard to call. Looked up from germline, CDR1 is SGHRS and CDR2 is YFSETQ. V lost 2 bases to trimming and J lost 5 bases, with 12 bases between them. The CDR3 length is 14 residues.

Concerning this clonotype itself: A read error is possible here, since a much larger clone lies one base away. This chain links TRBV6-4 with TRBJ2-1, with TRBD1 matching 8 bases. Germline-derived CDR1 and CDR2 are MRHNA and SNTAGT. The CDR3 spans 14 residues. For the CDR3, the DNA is TGTGCCAGCATTCGGACAGGGATCTACAATGAGCAGCTCTTC. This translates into CASIRTGIYNEQLF.

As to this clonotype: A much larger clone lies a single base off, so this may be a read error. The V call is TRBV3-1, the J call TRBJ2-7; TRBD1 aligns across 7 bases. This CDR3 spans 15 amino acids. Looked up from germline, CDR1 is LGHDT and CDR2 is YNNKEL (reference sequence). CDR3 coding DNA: TGTGCCAGCAGCCAAGAGTCGGGACAGTCCTACGAGCAGTGCTTC. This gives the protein CASSQESGQSYEQCF.

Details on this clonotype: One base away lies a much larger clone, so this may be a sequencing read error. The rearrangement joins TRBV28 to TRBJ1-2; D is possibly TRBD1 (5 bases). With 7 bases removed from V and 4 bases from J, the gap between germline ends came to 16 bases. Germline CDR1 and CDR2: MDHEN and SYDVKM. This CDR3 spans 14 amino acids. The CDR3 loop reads CASTRGAGGYGYTF. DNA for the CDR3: TGTGCCAGCACTCGGGGTGCGGGGGGCTATGGCTACACCTTC.